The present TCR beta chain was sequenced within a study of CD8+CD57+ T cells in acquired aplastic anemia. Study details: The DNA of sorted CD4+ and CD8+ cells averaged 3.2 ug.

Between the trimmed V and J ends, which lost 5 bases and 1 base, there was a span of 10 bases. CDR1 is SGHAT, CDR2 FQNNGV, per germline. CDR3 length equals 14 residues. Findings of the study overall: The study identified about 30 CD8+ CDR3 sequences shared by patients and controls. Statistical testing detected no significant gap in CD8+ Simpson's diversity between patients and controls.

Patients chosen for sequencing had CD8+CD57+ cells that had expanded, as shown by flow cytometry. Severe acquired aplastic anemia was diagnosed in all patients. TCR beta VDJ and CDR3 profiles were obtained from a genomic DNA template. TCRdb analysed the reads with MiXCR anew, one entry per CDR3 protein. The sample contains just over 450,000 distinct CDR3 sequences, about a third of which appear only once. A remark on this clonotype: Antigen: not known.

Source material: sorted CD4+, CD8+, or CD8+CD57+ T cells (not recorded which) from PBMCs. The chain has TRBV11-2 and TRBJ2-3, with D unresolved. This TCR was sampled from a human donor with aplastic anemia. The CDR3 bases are TGTGCCAGCAGCAGAAGGCAGGGCACAGATACGCAGTATTTT. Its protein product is CASSRRQGTDTQYF.